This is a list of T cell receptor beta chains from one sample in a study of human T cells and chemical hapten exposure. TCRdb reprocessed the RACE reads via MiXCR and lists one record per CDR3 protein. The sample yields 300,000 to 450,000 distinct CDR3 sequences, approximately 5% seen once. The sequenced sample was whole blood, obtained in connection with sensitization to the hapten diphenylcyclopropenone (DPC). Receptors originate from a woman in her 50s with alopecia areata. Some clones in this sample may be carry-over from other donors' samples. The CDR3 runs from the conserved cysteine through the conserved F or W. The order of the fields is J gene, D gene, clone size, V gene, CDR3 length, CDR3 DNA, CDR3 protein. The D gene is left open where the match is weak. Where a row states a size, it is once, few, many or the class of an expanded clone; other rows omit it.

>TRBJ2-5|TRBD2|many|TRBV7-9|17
TGTGCCAGCAGCTTAGCAAGCGGGGGGTCTGCACAAGAGACCCAGTACTTC
CASSLASGGSAQETQYF
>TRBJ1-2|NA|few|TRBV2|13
TGTGCCAGCAGTGAGGGACGGCGCTATGGCTACACCTTC
CASSEGRRYGYTF
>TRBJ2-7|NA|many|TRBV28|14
TGTGCCAGCTCTTCCGGCAGGACCTCCTACGAGCAGTACTTC
CASSSGRTSYEQYF
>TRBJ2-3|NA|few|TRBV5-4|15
TGTGCCAGCAGCTTGGATCCCTCTAGCACAGATACGCAGTATTTT
CASSLDPSSTDTQYF
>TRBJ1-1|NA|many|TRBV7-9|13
TGTGCCAGCAGCACCAATAAGGACACTGAAGCTTTCTTT
CASSTNKDTEAFF
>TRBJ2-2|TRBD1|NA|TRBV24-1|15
TGTGCCACCAGTGATCCTAGGGGGCTATCCGGGGAGCTGTTTTTT
CATSDPRGLSGELFF
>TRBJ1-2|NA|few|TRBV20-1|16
TGCAGTGCTAGATCGCCGGGCCGTGGGTTGGACTATGGCTACACCTTC
CSARSPGRGLDYGYTF
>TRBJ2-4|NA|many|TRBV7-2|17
TGTGCCAGCAGCCCACGACAGTCAGTACTAGCCAAAAACATTCAGTACTTC
CASSPRQSVLAKNIQYF
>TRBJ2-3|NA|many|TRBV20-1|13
TGCAGTGCTAGGGTAGTCGGCACAGATACGCAGTATTTT
CSARVVGTDTQYF
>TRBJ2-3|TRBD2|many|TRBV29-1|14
TGCAGCGCTGGACTAGCGGCTGGGGCAGATACGCAGTATTTT
CSAGLAAGADTQYF
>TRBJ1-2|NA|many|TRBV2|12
TGTGCCAGCAGTGAAGCCCACTGGGGCTACACCTTC
CASSEAHWGYTF
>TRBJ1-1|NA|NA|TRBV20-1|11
TGCAGTGCTAGTAAAGGACCGATTGTTTTCTTT
CSASKGPIVFF
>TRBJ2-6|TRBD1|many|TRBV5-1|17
TGCGCCAGCAGCATCGACCCACAGGGGGCCGGGGCCAACGTCCTGACTTTC
CASSIDPQGAGANVLTF
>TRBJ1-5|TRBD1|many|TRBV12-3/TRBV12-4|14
TGTGCCAGCAGTCTCGGACAGGGCGGAGAGCCCCAGCATTTT
CASSLGQGGEPQHF
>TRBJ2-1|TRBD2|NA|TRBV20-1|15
TGCAGTAAACCGGGACTAGCGGGAGATTCCGATGAGCAGTTCTTC
CSKPGLAGDSDEQFF
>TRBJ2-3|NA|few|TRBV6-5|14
TGTGCCAGCAGTCCCAGGGGGGGAGGAGATACGCAGTATTTT
CASSPRGGGDTQYF
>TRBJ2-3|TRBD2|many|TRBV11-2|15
TGTGCCAGCAGCTTAGATCCGGGCGGGGGGGCCGCGCAGTATTTT
CASSLDPGGGAAQYF
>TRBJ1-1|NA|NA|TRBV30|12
TGTGCCTGGAGTGTACCAGGCACTGAAGCTTTCTTT
CAWSVPGTEAFF
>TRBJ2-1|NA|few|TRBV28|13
TGTGCCAGCAGGCCACAGGGTGGCGATGAGCAGTTCTTC
CASRPQGGDEQFF
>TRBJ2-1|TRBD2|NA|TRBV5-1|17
TGCGCCAGCAGCTTGGGTAGCGGGAGCTCATCCTACAATGAGCAGTTCTTC
CASSLGSGSSSYNEQFF
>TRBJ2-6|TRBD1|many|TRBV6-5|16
TGTGCCAGCAGTTATACCACAGGGGCTGGGGCCAACGTCCTGACTTTC
CASSYTTGAGANVLTF
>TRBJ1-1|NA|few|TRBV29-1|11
TGCAGCGTTGGAGGGGTCCCTGAAGCTTTCTTT
CSVGGVPEAFF
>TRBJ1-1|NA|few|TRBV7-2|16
TGTGCCAGCAGCTTAGCGTGGGGGGCCCTCGACACTGAAGCTTTCTTT
CASSLAWGALDTEAFF
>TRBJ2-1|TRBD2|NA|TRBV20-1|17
TGCAGTGCTAGGGCTATAGCGGGGGGCATTTCCTACAATGAGCAGTTCTTC
CSARAIAGGISYNEQFF
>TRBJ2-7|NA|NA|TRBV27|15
TGTGCCAGCAGTTATCAGGGGGGGACGGTCTACGAGCAGTACTTC
CASSYQGGTVYEQYF
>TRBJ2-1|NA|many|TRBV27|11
TGTGCCAGCAGTGCGTACAATGAGCAGTTCTTC
CASSAYNEQFF
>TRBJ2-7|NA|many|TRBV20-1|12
TGCAGTGCTAGAGACACTGCACCCGAGCAGTACTTC
CSARDTAPEQYF
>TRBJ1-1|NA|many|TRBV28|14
TGTGCCAGCAGCAAGACGATTATGAACACTGAAGCTTTCTTT
CASSKTIMNTEAFF
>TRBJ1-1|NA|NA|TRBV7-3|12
TGTGCCAGCAGCTTACCAGGAGGGAGAGCTTTCTTT
CASSLPGGRAFF
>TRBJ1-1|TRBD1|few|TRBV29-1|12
TGCAGCGTTAGACAGGGAGAGTCGGAAGCTTTCTTT
CSVRQGESEAFF
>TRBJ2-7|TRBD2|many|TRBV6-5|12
TGTGCCACTAGCGGGAGGGCCTGGGAGCAGTACTTC
CATSGRAWEQYF
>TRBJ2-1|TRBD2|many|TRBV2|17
TGTGCCAGCAGTGAAGCGCTTCTGGCGGGAGTCGACAATGAGCAGTTCTTC
CASSEALLAGVDNEQFF